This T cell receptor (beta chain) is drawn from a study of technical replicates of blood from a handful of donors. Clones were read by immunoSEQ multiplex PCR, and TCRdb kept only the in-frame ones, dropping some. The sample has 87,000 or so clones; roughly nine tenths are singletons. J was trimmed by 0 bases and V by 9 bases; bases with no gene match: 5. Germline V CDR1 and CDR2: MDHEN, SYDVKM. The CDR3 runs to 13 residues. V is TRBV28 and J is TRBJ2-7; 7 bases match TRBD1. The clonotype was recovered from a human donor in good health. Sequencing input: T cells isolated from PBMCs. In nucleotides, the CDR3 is TGTGCCAGTCGGGACAGATACTCCTACGAGCAGTACTTC. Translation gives CASRDRYSYEQYF.